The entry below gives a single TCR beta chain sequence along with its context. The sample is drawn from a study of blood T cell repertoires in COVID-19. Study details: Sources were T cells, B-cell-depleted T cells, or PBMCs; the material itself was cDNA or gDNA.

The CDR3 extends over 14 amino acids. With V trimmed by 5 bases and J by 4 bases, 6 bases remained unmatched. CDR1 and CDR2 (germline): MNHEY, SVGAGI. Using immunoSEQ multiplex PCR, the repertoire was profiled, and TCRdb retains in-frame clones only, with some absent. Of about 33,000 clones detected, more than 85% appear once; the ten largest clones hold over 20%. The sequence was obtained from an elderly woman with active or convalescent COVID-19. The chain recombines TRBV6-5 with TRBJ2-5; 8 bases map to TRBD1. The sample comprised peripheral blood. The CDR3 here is CASSRQGIGETQYF. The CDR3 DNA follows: TGTGCCAGCAGTCGACAGGGGATAGGAGAGACCCAGTACTTC.